This T cell receptor beta chain emerged from a study of T cell responses to AZD1222 COVID-19 vaccine. Study results and caveats: Seropositive at baseline were only a handful of AZD1222 recipients.

About this clone: Its cognate antigen is unknown.

Assay used: immunoSEQ multiplex PCR; TCRdb lists only in-frame clones, some missing. The table lists more than 100,000 clones, around 88% of them singletons. The sample here was peripheral blood, taken on day 0 of AZD1222 vaccination. The TCR sequence derives from an adult in good health.

In nucleotides, the CDR3 is TGTGCCAGCAGTGCCCAGACAGGGGGGATTACTGAAGCTTTCTTT. It translates to CASSAQTGGITEAFF. The rearrangement joins TRBV6-2 or TRBV6-3 to TRBJ1-1; 9 nucleotides match TRBD1. V was pared by 5 bases and J by 5 bases, with 9 bases of the junction left unmatched. The CDR3 has 15 residues. Germline-derived CDR1 and CDR2 are MNHEY and SVGEGT.